Each of the 9 T cell receptor beta chains below was sequenced from the same sample in a study of cytomegalovirus exposure and HLA in healthy donors. PCR was performed using 60 Vbeta and 13 Jbeta primers. Generated by immunoSEQ multiplex PCR, the TCRdb table keeps only in-frame clones and is missing some. Of about 160,000 clones listed, approximately 80% are singletons. Sequencing was done on a sample of PBMCs. The receptors come from a male donor in good health and CMV-seropositive.

This chain uses TRBV6-1 with TRBJ1-6; 8 bases are shared with TRBD1. CDR3 length: 15 residues. V lost 5 bases to trimming and J lost 9 bases; unmatched junction nucleotides: 9. The germline CDR1 and CDR2 sequences are MNHNS and SASEGT. The CDR3, as DNA: TGTGCCAGCAGTAGCCAGGGGGCAGTTGGTTCACCCCTCCACTTT. Translation: CASSSQGAVGSPLHF.

Turning to this clone: Germline and junction disagree at one end, which may indicate a read error. The chain has TRBV5-4 and TRBJ2-2, with TRBD1 identical over 7 bases. Germline lookup yields CDR1 SGHNT and CDR2 YYREEE (reference sequence). The length of the CDR3 is 16 residues. CDR3 in amino acids: CASSHGTAANIGELFF. Written as DNA, the CDR3 is TGTGCCAGCAGCCACGGGACAGCCGCGAACATCGGGGAGCTGTTTTTT.

This clone has just a few counts. The chain joins TRBV7-6 to TRBJ2-7; TRBD2 is a possible D gene (6 bases). V shed 4 bases and J shed 4 bases, with 11 bases lying between them. This CDR3 contains 13 residues. CDR1 SGHVS and CDR2 FNYEAQ come from the germline V gene. CDR3: CASSSRGGYEQYF. CDR3 nucleotides: TGTGCCAGCAGCTCCCGTGGGGGGTACGAGCAGTACTTC.

V is TRBV30 and J is TRBJ1-6; D is perhaps TRBD1 (6 bases). The V gene lost 3 bases and the J gene lost 1 base, with 10 bases spanning the gap. Germline lookup yields CDR1 GTSNPN and CDR2 SVGIG (reference sequence). The CDR3 runs to 15 residues. The CDR3 coding sequence is TGTGCCTGGAGGCAGGGGACGTCCTATAATTCACCCCTCCACTTT. Its translation is CAWRQGTSYNSPLHF.

V usage is TRBV6-1 and J usage is TRBJ1-1; no firm D call. CDR3 length: 14 amino acids. The germline gives CDR1 MNHNS, CDR2 SASEGT. V was pared by 2 bases and J by 0 bases, with 7 bases between. In DNA, the CDR3 is TGTGCCAGCAGTGAACCTGCGGTGAACACTGAAGCTTTCTTT. Translating it yields CASSEPAVNTEAFF.

V is TRBV10-1 and J is TRBJ2-7; 8 nucleotides agree with TRBD1. The CDR3 is 16 residues long. CDR1 and CDR2 from the germline V gene are WNHNN and SYGVQD (reference sequence). V trimming: 7 bases; J trimming: 3 bases; junction bases outside the gene matches: 14. Here the CDR3 reads CASISRGRMVRYEQYF. The CDR3 coding sequence is TGCGCCAGCATTTCCAGGGGGCGGATGGTCCGCTACGAGCAGTACTTC.

The chain recombines TRBV30 with TRBJ2-1, with 12 bases aligning to TRBD2. CDR1 is GTSNPN, CDR2 SVGIG, per germline (reference sequence). The CDR3 loop spans 14 amino acids. The trim removed 5 bases at V and 7 bases at J, leaving 6 bases unmatched. The CDR3 here is CAWSRLAGGNEQFF. The CDR3 DNA sequence: TGTGCCTGGTCGAGGCTAGCGGGAGGGAATGAGCAGTTCTTC.

The chain recombines TRBV5-1 with TRBJ1-1, with D unclear. V dropped 1 base and J dropped 1 base, with 11 bases sitting between them. Per germline, CDR1 SGHRS and CDR2 YFSETQ. The CDR3 runs to 15 residues. As DNA, the CDR3 is TGCGCCAGCAGCTTGAGCGGAGCGAGGAACACTGAAGCTTTCTTT. As protein: CASSLSGARNTEAFF.

This chain links TRBV19 with TRBJ1-3, with a possible D match to TRBD1 (5 bases). Trimming cost V 2 bases and J 0 bases, with 14 bases left between them. The germline V gene has CDR1 LNHDA and CDR2 SQIVND (reference sequence). CDR3 length: 17 residues. CDR3 DNA sequence: TGTGCCAGTAGTATAATGTCGGACAAGGGCTCTGGAAACACCATATATTTT. It is translated as CASSIMSDKGSGNTIYF.